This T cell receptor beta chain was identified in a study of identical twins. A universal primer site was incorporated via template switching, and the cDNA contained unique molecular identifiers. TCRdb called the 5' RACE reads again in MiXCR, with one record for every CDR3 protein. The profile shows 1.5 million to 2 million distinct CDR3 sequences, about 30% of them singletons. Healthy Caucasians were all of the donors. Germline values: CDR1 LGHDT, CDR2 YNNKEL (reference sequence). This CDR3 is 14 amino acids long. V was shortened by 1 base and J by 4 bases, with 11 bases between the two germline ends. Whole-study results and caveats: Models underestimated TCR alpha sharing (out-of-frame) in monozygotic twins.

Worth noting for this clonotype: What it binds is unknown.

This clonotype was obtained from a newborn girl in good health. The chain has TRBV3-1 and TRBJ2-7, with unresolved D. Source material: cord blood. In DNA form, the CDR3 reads TGTGCCAGCAGCCAAGGTTTTCAGCAATACGAGCAGTACTTC. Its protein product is CASSQGFQQYEQYF.